This T cell receptor beta chain was captured in a study of blood T cell repertoires in COVID-19 (dated by TCRdb to 2018 to 2020). Background on the whole study: Samples from collaborators originated in the United States, Italy and Spain and spanned both the acute and convalescent phases of COVID-19. The repertoires were released in a freely available public database intended as a resource for research on the immune response to SARS-CoV-2. Where HLA class I and class II types were available, the types were taken from metadata supplied by the sample provider, not from assay-based typing. The prospective study material was composed of cDNA or gDNA derived from T cells, B-cell-depleted T cells, or PBMCs. Nearly every sample came with metadata listing a de-identified subject ID, COVID-19 status, age in years and sex. The samples were drawn from two sources: the first 160 participants of the ongoing ImmuneRACE study, and 1,200 or so subjects contributed by 6 global collaborators. The dataset comprised deeply sampled blood TCRbeta repertoires from subjects exposed to, actively infected with, or recovered from COVID-19. Paper-wide results and their limitations: The amount of clinical and demographic metadata varied by source and participant and was provided uncurated.

TCRbeta CDR3 regions were amplified from genomic DNA using the immunoSEQ Assay, a bias-controlled multiplex PCR. The authors' analysis ran thus. The number of nucleated cells in each sample was estimated by amplification of reference gene primers within the assay. To quantify the absolute abundance of each unique TCRbeta CDR3 rearrangement, sequence reads were collapsed and filtered. For each sample, productive Simpson clonality was calculated as the square root of Simpson's diversity index over productive rearrangements. The table comes from immuneACCESS by way of TCRdb, which keeps in-frame sequences with V and J called. Part of the clones is missing from these tables; in studies checked, under half for an unresolved V gene and the rest for unknown reasons. V and J calls and clone size are given by that table; D and trimming were obtained from the DNA. In all, the sample holds more than 200,000 clones, and about 90% of those were seen once. The ten largest clones add up to about 4% of the sample.

The junction shows trimming of 4 bases on V and 4 bases on J, plus 13 bases between the germline ends. Via the germline V gene (reference sequence), CDR1 is SGHNT and CDR2 YYREEE. The CDR3 runs 14 residues from the cysteine to the phenylalanine. Of all the DNA, just the CDR3 is kept, 42 bases in frame from base 1. In the prospective study, participants were about 18 to 89 years old, resided in about two dozen geographic areas of the United States, and were enrolled through a virtual design. In the prospective study, participants were assigned to cohorts based on the clinical history participants reported in a screening survey and a study questionnaire. A participant counted as exposed if, within 2 weeks of entering the study, that participant had been in contact with someone who had a PCR-confirmed or clinician-diagnosed COVID-19 case. In the prospective study, whole blood, serum and a nasopharyngeal or oropharyngeal swab were collected from each participant by mobile phlebotomists. Participants in the prospective study had the option to provide additional blood draws and questionnaires over a roughly 2-month period. Before DNA extraction, prospective study blood samples were shipped either frozen or at room temperature.

As for this clone: This clone's antigen is unknown. No quality values exist for individual bases; no much larger clone is one base distant.

The chain links TRBV5-4 with TRBJ2-3; matching of 5 bases hints at TRBD2 as the D gene. The sequencing input was PBMCs or T cells enriched from blood (not recorded which). The TCR sequence derives from a woman aged 30 to 39 who had been exposed to COVID-19. The nucleotide sequence is TGTGCCAGCAGCCAGATTGGGAGAGCAGATACGCAGTATTTT. It codes for CASSQIGRADTQYF.